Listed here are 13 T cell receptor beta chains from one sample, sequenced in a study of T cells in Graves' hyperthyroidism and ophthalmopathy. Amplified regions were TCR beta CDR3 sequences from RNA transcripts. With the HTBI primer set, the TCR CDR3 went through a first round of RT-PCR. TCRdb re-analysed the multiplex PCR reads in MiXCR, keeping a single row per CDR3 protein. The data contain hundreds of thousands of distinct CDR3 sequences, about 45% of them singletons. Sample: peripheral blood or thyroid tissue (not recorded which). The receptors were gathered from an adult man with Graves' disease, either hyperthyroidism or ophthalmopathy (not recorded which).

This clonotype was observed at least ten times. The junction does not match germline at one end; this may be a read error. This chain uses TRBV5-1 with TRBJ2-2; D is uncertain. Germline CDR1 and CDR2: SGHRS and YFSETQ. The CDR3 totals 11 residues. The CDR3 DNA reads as TGTGCCAGCAGCTTATCAGGGGAGCTGTTTTTT. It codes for CASSLSGELFF. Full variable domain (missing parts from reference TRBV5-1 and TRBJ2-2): KAGVTQTPRYLIKTRGQQVTLSCSPISGHRSVSWYQQTPGQGLQFLFEYFSETQRNKGNFPGRFSGRQFSNSRSEMNVSTLELGDSALYLCASSLSGELFFGEGSRLTVL.

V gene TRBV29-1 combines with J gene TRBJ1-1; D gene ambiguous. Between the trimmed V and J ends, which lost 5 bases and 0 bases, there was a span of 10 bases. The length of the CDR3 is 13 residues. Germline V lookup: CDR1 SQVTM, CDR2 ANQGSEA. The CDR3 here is CSVWSGMNTEAFF. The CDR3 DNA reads TGCAGCGTTTGGAGTGGGATGAACACTGAAGCTTTCTTT.

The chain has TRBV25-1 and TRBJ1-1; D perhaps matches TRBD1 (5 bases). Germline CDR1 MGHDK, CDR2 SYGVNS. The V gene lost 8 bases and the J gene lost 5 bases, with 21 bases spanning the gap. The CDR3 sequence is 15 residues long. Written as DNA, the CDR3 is TGTGCCAGCTCACCATTATCAGGGTCCAGGACTGAAGCTTTCTTT. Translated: CASSPLSGSRTEAFF.

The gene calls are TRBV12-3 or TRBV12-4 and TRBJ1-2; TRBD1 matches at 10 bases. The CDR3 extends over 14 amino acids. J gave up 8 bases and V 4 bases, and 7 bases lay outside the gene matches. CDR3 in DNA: TGTGCCAGCAGTTCCGGACAGGGGGTGTCAGGCTACACCTTC. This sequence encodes CASSSGQGVSGYTF.

The CDR3 nucleotides read TGCAGTGCTAGAGGTTGGACAGGGGGATTTAACTATGGCTACACCTTC. It specifies CSARGWTGGFNYGYTF. This chain joins TRBV20-1 and TRBJ1-2; 10 bases are shared with TRBD1. The germline CDR1 and CDR2 sequences are DFQATT and SNEGSKA (reference sequence). The CDR3 totals 16 residues. V was pared by 1 base and J by 1 base, with 6 bases of the junction left unmatched.

DNA of the CDR3: TGTGCCATCAGTGAGTCGGACAGCAGCAATCAGCCCCAGCATTTT. Translating it yields CAISESDSSNQPQHF. This chain links TRBV10-3 with TRBJ1-5; a weak D match, TRBD1 (6 bases). Germline V gives CDR1 ENHRY, CDR2 SYGVKD. The CDR3 consists of 15 residues. V shed 0 bases and J shed 1 base, with 7 bases lying between them.

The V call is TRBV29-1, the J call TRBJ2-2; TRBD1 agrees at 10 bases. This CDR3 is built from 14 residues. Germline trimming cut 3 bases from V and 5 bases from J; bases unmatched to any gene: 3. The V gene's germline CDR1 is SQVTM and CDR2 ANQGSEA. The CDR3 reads CSVDGGQGTGELFF. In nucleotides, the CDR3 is TGCAGCGTTGACGGGGGACAGGGGACCGGGGAGCTGTTTTTT.

The CDR3 DNA is TGTGCCAGCAGCCAAGATCTGAGACAGGGGGCCGCTGAAGCTTTCTTT. This translates into CASSQDLRQGAAEAFF. The chain couples TRBV2 to TRBJ1-1; 10 positions match TRBD1. V dropped 6 bases and J dropped 6; count of bases not matched to a gene: 13. CDR1 SNHLY and CDR2 FYNNEI come from the germline V gene. The CDR3 sequence is 16 residues long.

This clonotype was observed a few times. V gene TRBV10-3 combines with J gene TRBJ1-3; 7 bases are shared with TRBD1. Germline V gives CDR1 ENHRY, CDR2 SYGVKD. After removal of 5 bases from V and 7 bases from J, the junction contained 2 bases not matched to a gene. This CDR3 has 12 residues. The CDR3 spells CAISTTGNTIYF. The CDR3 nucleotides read TGTGCCATCAGTACGACAGGGAACACCATATATTTT.

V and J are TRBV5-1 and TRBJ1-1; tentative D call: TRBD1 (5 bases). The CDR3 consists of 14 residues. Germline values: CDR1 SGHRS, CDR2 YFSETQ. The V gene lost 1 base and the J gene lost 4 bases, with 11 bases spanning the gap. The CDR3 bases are TGCGCCAGCAGCTTGAGGGGTGACGGCACTGAAGCTTTCTTT. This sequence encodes CASSLRGDGTEAFF. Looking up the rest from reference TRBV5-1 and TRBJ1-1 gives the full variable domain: KAGVTQTPRYLIKTRGQQVTLSCSPISGHRSVSWYQQTPGQGLQFLFEYFSETQRNKGNFPGRFSGRQFSNSRSEMNVSTLELGDSALYLCASSLRGDGTEAFFGQGTRLTVV.

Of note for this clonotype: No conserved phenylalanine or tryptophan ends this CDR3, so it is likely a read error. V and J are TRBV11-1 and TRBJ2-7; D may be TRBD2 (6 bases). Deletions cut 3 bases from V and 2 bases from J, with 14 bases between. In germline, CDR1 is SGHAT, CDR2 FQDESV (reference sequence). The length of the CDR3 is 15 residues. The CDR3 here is CASSFPGEGTYEQYL. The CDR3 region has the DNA TGTGCCAGCAGCTTCCCGGGGGAAGGCACCTACGAGCAGTACCTC.

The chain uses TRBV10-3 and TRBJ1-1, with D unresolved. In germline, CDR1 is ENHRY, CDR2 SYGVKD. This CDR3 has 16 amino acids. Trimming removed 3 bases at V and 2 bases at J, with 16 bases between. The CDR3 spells CAISDVLSGDNTEAFF. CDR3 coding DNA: TGTGCCATCAGTGACGTTCTTTCGGGAGATAACACTGAAGCTTTCTTT.

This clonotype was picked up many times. For the CDR3, the DNA is TGTGCCAGCAGTTCCGACGGACCGCACTATGGCTACACCTTC. It translates to CASSSDGPHYGYTF. The rearrangement joins TRBV2 to TRBJ1-2; D remains unclear. The V gene lost 5 bases and the J gene lost 3 bases, with 13 bases spanning the gap. This CDR3 has 14 amino acids. Germline CDR1 SNHLY, CDR2 FYNNEI. The full variable domain, in which reference TRBV2 and TRBJ1-2 provide the parts outside the CDR3, is EPEVTQTPSHQVTQMGQEVILRCVPISNHLYFYWYRQILGQKVEFLVSFYNNEISEKSEIFDDQFSVERPDGSNFTLKIRSTKLEDSAMYFCASSSDGPHYGYTFGSGTRLTVV.